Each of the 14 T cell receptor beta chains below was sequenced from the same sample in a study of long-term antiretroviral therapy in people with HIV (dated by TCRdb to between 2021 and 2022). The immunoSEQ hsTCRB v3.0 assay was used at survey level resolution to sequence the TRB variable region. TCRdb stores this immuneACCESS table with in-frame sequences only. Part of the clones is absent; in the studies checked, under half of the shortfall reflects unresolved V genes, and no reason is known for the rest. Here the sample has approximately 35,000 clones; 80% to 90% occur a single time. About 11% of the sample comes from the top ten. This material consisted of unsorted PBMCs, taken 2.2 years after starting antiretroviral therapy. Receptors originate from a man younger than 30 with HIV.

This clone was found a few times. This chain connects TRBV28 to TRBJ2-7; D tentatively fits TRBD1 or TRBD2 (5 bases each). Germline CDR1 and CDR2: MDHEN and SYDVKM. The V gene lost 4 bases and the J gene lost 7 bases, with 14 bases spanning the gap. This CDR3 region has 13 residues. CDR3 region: CASSWPGRGEQYF. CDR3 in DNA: TGTGCCAGCAGTTGGCCAGGGAGAGGTGAGCAGTACTTC.

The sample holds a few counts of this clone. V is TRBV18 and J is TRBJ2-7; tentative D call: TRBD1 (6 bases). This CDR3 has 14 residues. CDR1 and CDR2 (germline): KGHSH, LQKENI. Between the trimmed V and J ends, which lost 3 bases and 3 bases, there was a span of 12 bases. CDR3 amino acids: CASSPPGASYEQYF. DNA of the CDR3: TGTGCCAGCTCACCCCCAGGGGCAAGCTACGAGCAGTACTTC.

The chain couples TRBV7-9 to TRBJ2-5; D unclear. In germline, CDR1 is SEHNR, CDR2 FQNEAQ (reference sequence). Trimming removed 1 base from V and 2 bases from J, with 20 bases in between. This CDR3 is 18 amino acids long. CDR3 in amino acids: CASSLVGGRHPFQETQYF. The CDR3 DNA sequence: TGTGCCAGCAGCTTAGTAGGTGGTAGACACCCTTTTCAAGAGACCCAGTACTTC.

DNA for the CDR3: TGCAGCGTTAAGGGCCGGGACAGGGGGAGCGGCGAGCAGTACTTC. This translates into CSVKGRDRGSGEQYF. This sequence joins TRBV29-1 and TRBJ2-7, with 11 nucleotides matching TRBD1. The CDR3 is 15 residues long. The trim removed 5 bases at V and 6 bases at J, leaving 12 bases unmatched. Germline CDR1 SQVTM, CDR2 ANQGSEA.

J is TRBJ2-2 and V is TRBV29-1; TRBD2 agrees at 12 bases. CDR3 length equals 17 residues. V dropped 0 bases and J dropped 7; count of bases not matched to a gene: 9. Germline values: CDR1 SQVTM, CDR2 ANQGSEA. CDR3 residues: CSVEDPASGRGSGELFF. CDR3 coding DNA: TGCAGCGTTGAAGATCCGGCTAGCGGGAGGGGTAGCGGGGAGCTGTTTTTT.

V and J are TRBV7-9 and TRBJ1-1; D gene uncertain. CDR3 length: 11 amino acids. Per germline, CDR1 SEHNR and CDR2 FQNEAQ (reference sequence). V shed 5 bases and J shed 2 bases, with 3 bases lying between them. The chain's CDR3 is CASSVNTEAFF. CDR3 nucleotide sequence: TGTGCCAGCAGCGTAAACACTGAAGCTTTCTTT.

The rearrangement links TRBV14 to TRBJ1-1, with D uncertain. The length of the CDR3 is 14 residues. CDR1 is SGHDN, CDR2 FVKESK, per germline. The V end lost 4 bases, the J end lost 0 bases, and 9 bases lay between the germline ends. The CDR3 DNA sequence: TGTGCCAGCAGCCCACGGAGAATGAACACTGAAGCTTTCTTT. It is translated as CASSPRRMNTEAFF.

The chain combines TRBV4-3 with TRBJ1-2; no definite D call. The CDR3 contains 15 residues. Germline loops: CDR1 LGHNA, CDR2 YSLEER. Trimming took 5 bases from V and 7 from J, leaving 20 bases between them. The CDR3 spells CASSATGTSALGYTF. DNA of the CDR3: TGCGCCAGCAGCGCTACCGGAACTTCTGCTCTTGGCTACACCTTC.

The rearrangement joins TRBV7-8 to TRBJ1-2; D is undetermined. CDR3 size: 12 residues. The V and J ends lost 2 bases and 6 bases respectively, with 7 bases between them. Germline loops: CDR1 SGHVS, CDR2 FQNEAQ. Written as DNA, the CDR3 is TGTGCCAGCAGCTTATTTGTGGATGGCTACACCTTC. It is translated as CASSLFVDGYTF.

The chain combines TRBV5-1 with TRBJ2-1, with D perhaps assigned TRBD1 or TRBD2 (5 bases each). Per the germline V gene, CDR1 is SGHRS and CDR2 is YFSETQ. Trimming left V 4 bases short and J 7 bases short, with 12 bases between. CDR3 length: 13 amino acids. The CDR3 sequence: CASSPGGRNEQFF. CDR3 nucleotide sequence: TGCGCCAGCAGCCCTGGGGGACGAAATGAGCAGTTCTTC.

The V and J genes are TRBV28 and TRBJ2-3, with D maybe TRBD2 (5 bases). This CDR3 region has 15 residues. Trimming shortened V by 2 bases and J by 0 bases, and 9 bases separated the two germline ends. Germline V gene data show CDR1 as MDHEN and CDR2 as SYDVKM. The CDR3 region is CASSLSSVSTDTQYF. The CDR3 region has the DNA TGTGCCAGCAGTTTAAGTAGCGTAAGCACAGATACGCAGTATTTT.

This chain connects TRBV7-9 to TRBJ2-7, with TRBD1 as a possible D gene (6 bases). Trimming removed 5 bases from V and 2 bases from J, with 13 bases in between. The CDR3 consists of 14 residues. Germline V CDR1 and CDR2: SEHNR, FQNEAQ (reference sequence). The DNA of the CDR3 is TGTGCCAGCAGCCCCTTGGCAGGGGCCTACGAGCAGTACTTC. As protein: CASSPLAGAYEQYF. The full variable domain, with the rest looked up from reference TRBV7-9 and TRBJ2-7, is DTGVSQNPRHKITKRGQNVTFRCDPISEHNRLYWYRQTLGQGPEFLTYFQNEAQLEKSRLLSDRFSAERPKGSFSTLEIQRTEQGDSAMYLCASSPLAGAYEQYFGPGTRLTVT.

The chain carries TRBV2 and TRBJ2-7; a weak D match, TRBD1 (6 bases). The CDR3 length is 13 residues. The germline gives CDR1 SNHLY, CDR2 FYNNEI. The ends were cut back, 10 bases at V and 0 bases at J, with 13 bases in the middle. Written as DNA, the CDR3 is TGTGCCACCACAGGGCGCAACTCCTACGAGCAGTACTTC. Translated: CATTGRNSYEQYF. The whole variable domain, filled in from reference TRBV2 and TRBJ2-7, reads EPEVTQTPSHQVTQMGQEVILRCVPISNHLYFYWYRQILGQKVEFLVSFYNNEISEKSEIFDDQFSVERPDGSNFTLKIRSTKLEDSAMYFCATTGRNSYEQYFGPGTRLTVT.

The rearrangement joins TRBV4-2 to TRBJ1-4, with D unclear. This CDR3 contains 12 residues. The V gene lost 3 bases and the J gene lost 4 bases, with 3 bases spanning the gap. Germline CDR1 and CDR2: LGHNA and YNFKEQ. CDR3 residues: CASSQINEKLFF. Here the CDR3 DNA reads TGTGCCAGCAGCCAGATTAATGAAAAACTGTTTTTT.